These 28 T cell receptor beta chains were all obtained from the same sample, sequenced in a study of cytomegalovirus exposure and HLA in healthy donors. The PCR ran on 60 Vbeta and 13 Jbeta primers. TCRdb's table, derived via immunoSEQ multiplex PCR, lists solely in-frame clones and lacks some. The sample shows over 150,000 clones, 75% to 80% of them seen only once. The sequencing input was PBMCs. The receptors originated from a woman aged 35 to 49 in good health and CMV-seropositive.

This chain uses TRBV6-1 with TRBJ1-1; 12 nucleotides match TRBD1. The CDR3 spans 13 residues. V trimming: 6 bases; J trimming: 6 bases; junction bases outside the gene matches: 2. Germline assignment: CDR1 MNHNS and CDR2 SASEGT. CDR3 protein: CASRWDRGPEAFF. The CDR3 DNA sequence: TGTGCCAGCAGATGGGACAGGGGGCCTGAAGCTTTCTTT.

With respect to this clone: Other DNA sequences in this specimen translate into the identical CDR3. The CDR3 nucleotides are TGTGCCAGCAGCTTGGTGGTCGGGGAGGATACGCAGTATTTT. Translated, it gives CASSLVVGEDTQYF. The chain links TRBV5-6 to TRBJ2-3; tentative D call: TRBD2 (5 bases). The CDR3 covers 14 residues. Trimming left V 0 bases short and J 6 bases short, with 11 bases between. Germline V CDR1 and CDR2: SGHDT, YYEEEE.

The V and J genes are TRBV29-1 and TRBJ1-1; 8 bases fit TRBD1. The V segment lost 6 bases and the J segment 0 bases; nucleotides outside the gene matches: 12. CDR1 is SQVTM and CDR2 is ANQGSEA in the germline V gene. CDR3 length: 16 amino acids. The CDR3 nucleotides are TGCAGCGTGGCTACCTTACAGGGGGGGTTGAACACTGAAGCTTTCTTT. It is translated as CSVATLQGGLNTEAFF.

CDR3 DNA: TGTGCCTGGAGTGTAAAGGGCCGGGACTCTGGGGCCAACGTCCTGACTTTC. This encodes CAWSVKGRDSGANVLTF. The rearrangement links TRBV30 to TRBJ2-6; TRBD2 might be the D (5 bases). The V and J ends lost 0 bases and 0 bases respectively, with 12 bases between them. CDR1 GTSNPN and CDR2 SVGIG come from the germline V gene (reference sequence). This CDR3 contains 17 residues.

The chain couples TRBV5-1 to TRBJ1-5; 7 positions agree with TRBD1. CDR3 length: 13 residues. CDR1 and CDR2 from the germline V gene are SGHRS and YFSETQ. J gave up 5 bases and V 1 base, and 0 bases lay outside the gene matches. The CDR3 bases are TGCGCCAGCAGCTTGACAGGGGATCAGCCCCAGCATTTT. It yields the protein CASSLTGDQPQHF.

This chain connects TRBV11-3 to TRBJ2-4, with 9 bases identical to TRBD2. The CDR3 sequence is 17 residues long. With 0 bases clipped from V and 0 bases from J, the junction kept 3 bases outside the gene matches. Germline lookup yields CDR1 SGHNT and CDR2 YENEEA. CDR3 loop: CASSLEAGGLAKNIQYF. For the CDR3, the DNA is TGTGCCAGCAGCTTAGAGGCGGGAGGGTTAGCCAAAAACATTCAGTACTTC.

The chain couples TRBV11-3 to TRBJ2-7, with TRBD1 matching 8 bases. V dropped 5 bases and J dropped 7; count of bases not matched to a gene: 10. The CDR3 consists of 14 residues. The germline V gene encodes CDR1 SGHNT and CDR2 YENEEA. In nucleotides, the CDR3 is TGTGCCAGCAGCCCCCTTCAGGGGGCGGCAGAGCAGTACTTC. Translation gives CASSPLQGAAEQYF. The full variable domain, in which reference TRBV11-3 and TRBJ2-7 provide the parts outside the CDR3, is EAGVVQSPRYKIIEKKQPVAFWCNPISGHNTLYWYLQNLGQGPELLIRYENEEAVDDSQLPKDRFSAERLKGVDSTLKIQPAELGDSAVYLCASSPLQGAAEQYFGPGTRLTVT.

The chain is built from TRBV5-6 and TRBJ2-1; D unresolved. This CDR3 contains 14 residues. V lost 0 bases and J 2 bases, leaving 6 bases between the germline ends. Germline V gene sequence: CDR1 SGHDT, CDR2 YYEEEE. The DNA for the CDR3 is TGTGCCAGCAGCTTGGCCGGTGCCTACAATGAGCAGTTCTTC. Translation: CASSLAGAYNEQFF.

This clone occurred a few times. This sequence joins TRBV7-8 and TRBJ1-1, with D hard to call. Germline CDR1 SGHVS, CDR2 FQNEAQ. The CDR3 covers 13 residues. V gave up 5 bases and J gave up 5 bases, with 12 bases separating them. The CDR3 nucleotides are TGTGCCAGCAGCCCCGTACTCGGGACTGAAGCTTTCTTT. It translates to CASSPVLGTEAFF.

CDR3 nucleotide sequence: TGTGCCAGCAGCTTTAGCGGGGGGGCCCTCTACGAGCAGTACTTC. Protein: CASSFSGGALYEQYF. The V call is TRBV13, the J call TRBJ2-5; 11 bases match TRBD2. Gene TRBJ2-7 matches the end of the DNA better, so the J call may be wrong. CDR3 length: 15 residues. CDR1 is PRHDT, CDR2 FYEKMQ, per germline (reference sequence).

This chain connects TRBV11-3 to TRBJ1-3, with 9 bases fitting TRBD1. V was clipped by 6 bases and J by 1 base; unmatched bases: 4. The germline V gene has CDR1 SGHNT and CDR2 YENEEA. The CDR3 sequence is 15 residues long. CDR3 sequence (DNA): TGTGCCAGCAGGGGACAGGGAGTGTCTGGAAACACCATATATTTT. Translation: CASRGQGVSGNTIYF.

The chain has TRBV27 and TRBJ1-5, with D unclear. Trimming took off 5 bases at V and 5 bases at J, with 10 bases between the two ends. From germline, CDR1 is MNHEY and CDR2 SMNVEV (reference sequence). The CDR3 loop spans 13 amino acids. CDR3 residues: CASSLLGDQPQHF. The CDR3 DNA reads TGTGCCAGCAGTCTACTAGGAGATCAGCCCCAGCATTTT.

Of note for this clone: The same CDR3 also results from other DNA sequences found in this sample. The V gene is TRBV29-1, the J gene TRBJ2-2; maybe TRBD1 (6 bases). Germline V CDR1 and CDR2: SQVTM, ANQGSEA. The CDR3 is 13 amino acids. V was pared by 4 bases and J by 1 base, with 7 bases between. CDR3 in amino acids: CSVGGGNTGELFF. CDR3 nucleotides: TGCAGCGTTGGAGGGGGGAACACCGGGGAGCTGTTTTTT.

In regard to this clone: Sequence at one end of the junction differs from germline and may be a read error. Other DNA sequences within the sample encode an identical CDR3. The gene calls are TRBV10-3 and TRBJ1-6; D ambiguous. The CDR3 runs to 14 residues. Germline V lookup: CDR1 ENHRY, CDR2 SYGVKD. The CDR3 region is CATKRGPFNSPLHF. DNA for the CDR3: TGTGCCACGAAGCGGGGTCCTTTTAATTCCCCCCTCCACTTT.

The chain couples TRBV18 to TRBJ1-2, with a weak D call TRBD1 (5 bases). From germline, CDR1 is KGHSH and CDR2 LQKENI. CDR3 length: 13 amino acids. Trimming took off 4 bases at V and 5 bases at J, with 11 bases between the two ends. The CDR3 here is CASSRSDTYGYTF. In DNA form, the CDR3 reads TGTGCCAGCTCACGGTCGGACACGTATGGCTACACCTTC.

The chain has TRBV7-2 and TRBJ2-3; D may be TRBD1 (6 bases). Germline V gives CDR1 SGHTA, CDR2 FQGNSA. V was trimmed by 4 bases and J by 2 bases, leaving 16 bases between them. The CDR3 extends over 16 amino acids. The CDR3 spells CASSSLRDKFTDTQYF. DNA of the CDR3: TGTGCCAGCAGCTCTCTCCGGGACAAGTTCACAGATACGCAGTATTTT.

This clone turned up a few times. This chain joins TRBV7-9 and TRBJ1-4; the D gene is possibly TRBD1 (6 bases). CDR3 length: 14 amino acids. V was pared by 1 base and J by 8 bases, with 11 bases between. Germline V gives CDR1 SEHNR, CDR2 FQNEAQ (reference sequence). CDR3 sequence (DNA): TGTGCCAGCAGCTTAGGCGGGGGCAAGGAAAAACTGTTTTTT. Encoded protein: CASSLGGGKEKLFF.

This clone was counted only a few times. The rearrangement joins TRBV5-1 to TRBJ1-1, with D unclear. V was shortened by 5 bases and J by 3 bases, with 11 bases between the two germline ends. The CDR3 extends over 13 amino acids. Per germline, CDR1 SGHRS and CDR2 YFSETQ. CDR3 amino acids: CASREGSDTEAFF. Written as DNA, the CDR3 is TGCGCCAGCAGGGAGGGCTCGGACACTGAAGCTTTCTTT.

The chain has TRBV7-8 and TRBJ1-2, with 7 bases matching TRBD1. The V gene's germline CDR1 is SGHVS and CDR2 FQNEAQ. The J segment lost 6 bases and the V segment lost 1 base, leaving 5 bases of the junction unmatched. This CDR3 region has 14 residues. CDR3 bases: TGTGCCAGCAGCTTAGAGACCGACAGGGATGGCTACACCTTC. Translation: CASSLETDRDGYTF.

This chain's CDR3 is CASSIAGGQGTYEQYF. DNA of the CDR3: TGTGCCAGTAGTATCGCGGGGGGACAGGGAACCTACGAGCAGTACTTC. This chain connects TRBV19 to TRBJ2-7, with D maybe TRBD1 (9 bases). Looked up from germline, CDR1 is LNHDA and CDR2 is SQIVND (reference sequence). V was trimmed by 3 bases and J by 2 bases, leaving 17 bases between them. This CDR3 has 16 residues.

The V call is TRBV2, the J call TRBJ1-1; D is ambiguous. V shed 3 bases and J shed 1 base, with 9 bases lying between them. This CDR3 comprises 14 residues. Germline values: CDR1 SNHLY, CDR2 FYNNEI. CDR3 in DNA: TGTGCCAGCAGTGATGGTGGCCCGAACACTGAAGCTTTCTTT. It encodes CASSDGGPNTEAFF.

The chain is built from TRBV7-2 and TRBJ1-2, with a weak D call TRBD1 (5 bases). Trimming stripped 3 bases from V and 8 bases from J, with 19 bases between. This CDR3 is built from 15 residues. Looked up from germline, CDR1 is SGHTA and CDR2 is FQGNSA. The CDR3, as DNA: TGTGCCAGCAGCTTGATCCTTAACGACCCAGGGGGCTACACCTTC. Protein product: CASSLILNDPGGYTF.

V usage is TRBV7-2 and J usage is TRBJ1-2; tentatively, D is TRBD1 (6 bases). V was shortened by 4 bases and J by 4 bases, with 16 bases between the two germline ends. The CDR3 consists of 15 residues. Germline V gives CDR1 SGHTA, CDR2 FQGNSA. The CDR3: CASSSGGGRTYGYTF. The DNA of the CDR3 is TGTGCCAGCAGCTCGGGGGGCGGAAGGACCTATGGCTACACCTTC.

The chain combines TRBV4-1 with TRBJ2-3, with D possibly being TRBD2 (6 bases). CDR3 length: 16 amino acids. Per the germline V gene, CDR1 is MGHRA and CDR2 is YSYEKL. Trimming removed 1 base at V and 4 bases at J, with 15 bases between. CDR3 nucleotides: TGCGCCAGCAGCCAAGGGGGGGTTGACCTCCCAGATACGCAGTATTTT. Protein sequence: CASSQGGVDLPDTQYF.

CDR3 loop: CASTKAGPSYNEQFF. CDR3 in DNA: TGTGCCAGCACCAAAGCGGGGCCCTCCTACAATGAGCAGTTCTTC. The V call is TRBV6-5, the J call TRBJ2-1, with TRBD2 matching over 7 bases. The CDR3 contains 15 residues. Trimming cost V 7 bases and J 0 bases; bases outside gene matches: 6. From germline, CDR1 is MNHEY and CDR2 SVGAGI.

The rearrangement uses TRBV29-1 and TRBJ2-3; the D is unclear. Trimming pared 7 bases from V and 0 bases from J, leaving 8 bases between. The CDR3 contains 12 residues. Germline V gene sequence: CDR1 SQVTM, CDR2 ANQGSEA. Here the CDR3 DNA reads TGCAGCGCAGACGGGAGCACAGATACGCAGTATTTT. Protein sequence: CSADGSTDTQYF.

V is TRBV25-1 and J is TRBJ1-1; TRBD1 might be the D (6 bases). Germline CDR1 is MGHDK and CDR2 is SYGVNS. V lost 7 bases, J lost 1 base, and 13 bases lay in between. CDR3 length equals 14 residues. The CDR3 sequence is CASTQDRPNTEAFF. The CDR3 nucleotides read TGTGCCAGCACCCAGGACAGACCGAACACTGAAGCTTTCTTT.

J is TRBJ2-1 and V is TRBV2; D uncertain. This CDR3 has 11 residues. CDR1 and CDR2 (germline): SNHLY, FYNNEI. The V end lost 4 bases, the J end lost 5 bases, and 3 bases lay between the germline ends. CDR3 sequence reads: CASSVDNEQFF. DNA for the CDR3: TGTGCCAGCAGTGTCGACAATGAGCAGTTCTTC.